Listed below are T cell receptor beta chains from one sample, sequenced in a study of cytomegalovirus exposure and HLA in healthy donors. The repertoire was sequenced with immunoSEQ multiplex PCR; TCRdb's copy has only in-frame clones and lacks some. This table holds around 190,000 clones, around 82% found once. Sequencing was done on a sample of PBMCs. The source of these receptors is a woman in her thirties in good health and CMV-seropositive. The CDR3 runs from the conserved cysteine through the conserved F or W. A D gene is named only where the DNA matches it firmly. Expanded clones are given a class, and other clones once, few, many or no size at all.

14	-	-	TRBV28	TRBJ1-2	CASSLPDTMDGYTF	TGTGCCAGCAGTTTACCCGACACGATGGATGGCTACACCTTC
14	-	TRBD1	TRBV2	TRBJ2-3	CASSDGQGTDTQYF	TGTGCCAGCAGCGACGGACAGGGGACAGATACGCAGTATTTT
13	once	-	TRBV5-1	TRBJ2-1	CASSLDLAGEQFF	TGCGCCAGCAGCTTGGACCTCGCGGGTGAGCAGTTCTTC
11	-	-	TRBV20-1	TRBJ2-7	CSALGGYEQYF	TGCAGTGCCCTTGGGGGGTACGAGCAGTACTTC
16	-	-	TRBV28	TRBJ1-3	CASSPSDGVSGNTIYF	TGTGCCAGCAGTCCTTCGGACGGGGTCTCTGGAAACACCATATATTTT
15	-	-	TRBV28	TRBJ1-2	CASSLIQPGLNGYTF	TGTGCCAGCAGTTTAATCCAGCCAGGGCTAAATGGCTACACCTTC
16	-	TRBD1	TRBV19	TRBJ2-7	CASSMVLGQSSYEQYF	TGTGCCAGTAGTATGGTCCTGGGACAGAGCTCCTACGAGCAGTACTTC
16	-	-	TRBV7-8	TRBJ2-2	CASRQGTGRNTGELFF	TGTGCCAGCAGGCAGGGGACGGGACGGAACACCGGGGAGCTGTTTTTT
14	-	-	TRBV5-4	TRBJ1-1	CASSQGYVNAEAFF	TGTGCCAGCAGCCAGGGTTACGTGAACGCTGAAGCTTTCTTT
15	-	-	TRBV18	TRBJ2-5	CASSPPSRGYETQYF	TGTGCCAGCTCACCGCCTTCCCGGGGTTACGAGACCCAGTACTTC
13	few	-	TRBV6-1	TRBJ1-5	CASKEGRAQPQHF	TGTGCCAGCAAGGAGGGGAGGGCTCAGCCCCAGCATTTT
18	-	TRBD2	TRBV9	TRBJ2-3	CASSVDLGLAGGRDTQYF	TGTGCCAGCAGCGTAGATCTTGGACTAGCGGGGGGGCGAGATACGCAGTATTTT
16	-	TRBD1	TRBV19	TRBJ1-1	CASSTKPQGAHTEAFF	TGTGCCAGTAGTACTAAGCCACAGGGGGCACACACTGAAGCTTTCTTT
13	-	-	TRBV7-9	TRBJ1-1	CATGETGNTEAFF	TGTGCCACTGGAGAGACAGGAAACACTGAAGCTTTCTTT
12	-	-	TRBV28	TRBJ2-5	CASSLSWETQYF	TGTGCCAGCAGTTTGAGTTGGGAGACCCAGTACTTC
16	-	TRBD1	TRBV7-9	TRBJ2-2	CASRHRDRANTGELFF	TGTGCCAGCAGACACAGGGACAGGGCGAACACCGGGGAGCTGTTTTTT
14	-	TRBD1	TRBV30	TRBJ1-2	CAWSVGGQGHGYTF	TGTGCCTGGAGTGTGGGGGGACAGGGGCATGGCTACACCTTC
16	-	TRBD2	TRBV10-3	TRBJ2-3	CAISEGGGPGTDTQYF	TGTGCCATCAGTGAGGGCGGGGGTCCAGGCACAGATACGCAGTATTTT
14	-	TRBD1	TRBV29-1	TRBJ1-1	CSVAGTGRVTEAFF	TGCAGCGTTGCCGGGACAGGGAGGGTTACTGAAGCTTTCTTT
14	-	TRBD1	TRBV5-1	TRBJ2-1	CASSRDRENNEQFF	TGCGCCAGCAGTCGGGACAGGGAAAACAATGAGCAGTTCTTC
13	-	-	TRBV29-1	TRBJ1-1	CSARTDLNTEAFF	TGCAGCGCTAGGACAGACTTGAACACTGAAGCTTTCTTT
15	-	TRBD1	TRBV14	TRBJ2-7	CASSLRDSSSYEQYF	TGTGCCAGCAGCCTTCGGGACAGTAGCTCCTACGAGCAGTACTTC
17	-	-	TRBV7-9	TRBJ1-1	CASSWIIRGDWNTEAFF	TGTGCCAGCAGCTGGATTATCAGGGGCGACTGGAACACTGAAGCTTTCTTT
15	-	TRBD1	TRBV5-1	TRBJ1-1	CASSSLTGESTEAFF	TGCGCCAGCAGCTCGTTGACAGGGGAGAGCACTGAAGCTTTCTTT
12	-	TRBD1	TRBV30	TRBJ1-5	CAWSHPGGPQHF	TGTGCCTGGAGTCACCCAGGGGGGCCCCAGCATTTT
15	-	-	TRBV4-1	TRBJ2-1	CASSQLNLAYNEQFF	TGCGCCAGCAGCCAATTGAACCTAGCCTACAATGAGCAGTTCTTC
17	once	-	TRBV7-2	TRBJ1-2	CASSPRITGIAFYGYTF	TGTGCCAGCAGCCCGCGCATTACCGGGATAGCATTCTATGGCTACACCTTC
16	-	TRBD2	TRBV11-3	TRBJ2-2	CASSPLRSGSTGELFF	TGTGCCAGCAGCCCATTGCGTAGCGGGAGCACCGGGGAGCTGTTTTTT
14	-	TRBD2	TRBV27	TRBJ2-7	CASSLSGLAIEQYF	TGTGCCAGCAGTTTATCGGGACTAGCGATCGAGCAGTACTTC
18	once	TRBD1	TRBV7-6	TRBJ1-4	CASSLVSRGRATNEKLFF	TGTGCCAGCAGCTTAGTGTCTAGGGGGCGCGCAACTAATGAAAAACTGTTTTTT
16	-	-	TRBV9	TRBJ1-1	CASSVEDIGANTEAFF	TGTGCCAGCAGCGTAGAAGATATAGGGGCGAACACTGAAGCTTTCTTT
17	once	TRBD2	TRBV28	TRBJ2-3	CASSLAGVGPTTDTQYF	TGTGCCAGCAGTTTAGCGGGAGTCGGACCCACCACAGATACGCAGTATTTT
13	-	TRBD1	TRBV18	TRBJ2-7	CASSPEQGARQYF	TGTGCCAGCTCCCCCGAACAGGGGGCGCGGCAGTACTTC
16	-	-	TRBV4-2	TRBJ2-3	CASSQDRNGDTDTQYF	TGTGCCAGCAGCCAAGATCGAAATGGAGACACAGATACGCAGTATTTT